Below, one T cell receptor (beta chain) is given with its context. Its binding antigen is unknown. The input lacks base qualities; no much larger clone sits a single base away. The immunoSEQ Assay, a bias-controlled multiplex PCR, was used to amplify TCRbeta CDR3 regions from genomic DNA. The paper's processing steps were these. Nucleated cell counts per sample were estimated from amplification of reference gene primers within the assay. To quantify the absolute abundance of each unique TCRbeta CDR3 rearrangement, sequence reads were collapsed and filtered. For each sample, productive Simpson clonality was calculated by taking the square root of Simpson's diversity index across productive rearrangements. TCRdb holds this immuneACCESS table with in-frame rearrangements only. Some clones are missing; in checked studies, unresolved V genes explain under half, and the rest has no known cause. The DNA gave D and trimming, while V, J and clone size come from that table. For this sample the table gives more than 100,000 clones, of which approximately 70% were detected only once. About 0.84% of the sample is held by the ten biggest clonotypes.

The data were taken from a study of blood T cell repertoires in COVID-19 (dated by TCRdb to between 2020 and 2021). For context, the study as a whole: The collaborator samples originated in the United States, Italy and Spain and spanned the acute and convalescent phases of COVID-19. The material from the prospective study consisted of cDNA or gDNA derived from T cells, B-cell-depleted T cells, or PBMCs. Subjects who had been exposed to COVID-19, were actively infected with it, or had recovered from it provided the deeply sampled blood TCRbeta repertoires that made up the dataset. The repertoires were released in a freely available public database meant as a resource for research on the immune response to SARS-CoV-2. Samples came from the ongoing ImmuneRACE study (first 160 participants) plus 1,254 subjects from 6 global collaborators. The sample metadata nearly always contained a de-identified subject ID, COVID-19 status, age in years and sex. Where available, HLA class I and class II types were obtained from metadata supplied by the sample provider rather than from assay-based typing.

Whole blood was collected in K2EDTA tubes by collaborating institutions according to the institutions' own protocols. Collaborator samples were shipped for TCRbeta analysis as frozen whole blood, isolated PBMCs, or DNA extracted from either sample type. General findings and caveats noted by the study authors: The amount of clinical and demographic metadata varied by source and participant and was provided uncurated.

Material for sequencing was peripheral blood. This sequence was found in a human donor with acute or convalescent COVID-19. The donor label of this sample is uncertain.

The nucleotides read TGTGCCAGCCTCGCGGGACAGTGGGGTACCGGGGAGCTGTTTTTT. Its protein product is CASLAGQWGTGELFF. The rearrangement joined TRBV27 to TRBJ2-2; TRBD1 is a possible D gene, resting on 7 matching bases. The CDR3 spans 15 residues, from the cysteine through the phenylalanine. Of the read, only the CDR3 DNA is kept; its 45 bases are in frame from base 1. The trim is 8 bases for V and 5 bases for J, with a gap of 18 bases between the germline ends. According to the germline V gene (reference sequence), CDR1 reads MNHEY and CDR2 reads SMNVEV.